Sequencing of this T cell receptor (beta chain) was carried out in a study of OX40 agonist ivuxolimab in advanced cancers. Blood sampling took place at baseline, cycle 4 day 1, and cycle 7 day 1. With 3 bases removed from V and 0 bases from J, the gap between germline ends came to 14 bases. CDR1 is SEHNR, CDR2 FQNEAQ, per germline (reference sequence). This CDR3 has 16 amino acids. The assay was immunoSEQ multiplex PCR, and TCRdb's table has in-frame clones only and misses some. In the table there are some 27,000 clones, 75% to 95% of which are singletons. This clone occurred once. The TCR originated in an adult with an advanced solid tumor such as melanoma, head and neck, liver or kidney cancer. The source was CD4+ or CD8+ T cells sorted from blood, collected in a trial of the OX40 agonist ivuxolimab. This chain uses TRBV7-9 with TRBJ2-5; D is uncertain. Written as DNA, the CDR3 is TGTGCCAGCAGCTTCTCCGGGCTGGGGTACCAAGAGACCCAGTACTTC. Amino acids: CASSFSGLGYQETQYF. The full variable domain, with the rest looked up from reference TRBV7-9 and TRBJ2-5, is DTGVSQNPRHKITKRGQNVTFRCDPISEHNRLYWYRQTLGQGPEFLTYFQNEAQLEKSRLLSDRFSAERPKGSFSTLEIQRTEQGDSAMYLCASSFSGLGYQETQYFGPGTRLLVL.